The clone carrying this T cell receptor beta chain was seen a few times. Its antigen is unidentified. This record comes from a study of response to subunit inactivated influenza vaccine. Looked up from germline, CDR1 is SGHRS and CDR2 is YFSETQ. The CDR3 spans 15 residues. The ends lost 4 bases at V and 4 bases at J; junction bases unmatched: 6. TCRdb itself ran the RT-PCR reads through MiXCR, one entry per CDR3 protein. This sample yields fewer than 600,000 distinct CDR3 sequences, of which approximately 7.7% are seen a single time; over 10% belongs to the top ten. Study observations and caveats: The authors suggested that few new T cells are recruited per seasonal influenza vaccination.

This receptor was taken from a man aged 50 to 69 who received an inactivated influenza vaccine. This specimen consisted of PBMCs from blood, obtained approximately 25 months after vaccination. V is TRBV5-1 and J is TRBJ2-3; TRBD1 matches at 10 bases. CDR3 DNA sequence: TGCGCCAGCAGCCCCTCGGGGACAGGGGCAGATACGCAGTATTTT. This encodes CASSPSGTGADTQYF.